This TCR beta chain derives from a study of Tregs in tolerant kidney transplant recipients. Points from the study as a whole: Findings come from small patient numbers and require larger validation. Nucleotide sequences could not be compared across some patients' samples due to primer changes.

This table comes from immunoSEQ multiplex PCR, and its TCRdb copy is limited to in-frame clones, with some not included. Its table records fewer than 40,000 clones. About this clone itself: What it binds is not known. The CDR3 end is not reached by the read, which stops 3 residues before it; the germline J gene fills it in.

This CDR3 has 13 amino acids. V lost 4 bases and J lost 5; bases outside the gene matches: 4. Germline CDR1 SNHLY, CDR2 FYNNEI. The V call is TRBV2, the J call TRBJ2-7; 8 positions agree with TRBD1. The sequenced sample was CD8+ T cells from blood, obtained before the transplant. The clonotype originates from a human donor who received a combined kidney and bone marrow transplant. CDR3 residues: CASSGQGAHEQYF. CDR3 bases read: TGTGCCAGCAGTGGGCAGGGGGCCCACGAG. Based on the CDR3 plus reference TRBV2 and TRBJ2-7, the full variable domain is EPEVTQTPSHQVTQMGQEVILRCVPISNHLYFYWYRQILGQKVEFLVSFYNNEISEKSEIFDDQFSVERPDGSNFTLKIRSTKLEDSAMYFCASSGQGAHEQYFGPGTRLTVT.